The clone carrying this T cell receptor (beta chain) was counted once. Germline CDR1 is MNHEY and CDR2 is SMNVEV (reference sequence). The V end was cut by 4 bases, the J end by 3 bases, with 18 bases between. CDR3 length equals 16 residues. These data are taken from a study of T cell responses to AZD1222 COVID-19 vaccine. Assay used: immunoSEQ multiplex PCR; TCRdb lists only in-frame clones, some missing. This table holds 75,000 to 95,000 clones, approximately 91% found once. This chain connects TRBV27 to TRBJ1-2; D ambiguous. Sequencing was performed on peripheral blood, taken on day 0 of AZD1222 vaccination. The TCR sequence derives from an adult in good health. Here the CDR3 DNA reads TGTGCCAGCAGTTCATACCCCACCGGCGGGCACTATGGCTACACCTTC. Translated, it gives CASSSYPTGGHYGYTF.